Reported below is one T cell receptor beta chain. The record originates from a study of blood T cell repertoires in COVID-19. Study-level background: Acute-phase and convalescent COVID-19 samples originated in the United States, Italy and Spain. T cells, B-cell-depleted T cells, or PBMCs provided the cDNA or gDNA that served as material.

The data were produced by immunoSEQ multiplex PCR, yet TCRdb's version contains in-frame clones alone and is incomplete. The data show some 130,000 clones, around 78% seen once. V trimming: 3 bases; J trimming: 2 bases; junction bases outside the gene matches: 27. Germline V gene lookup returns CDR1 LGHDT and CDR2 YNNKEL (reference sequence). This CDR3 is built from 24 residues. Sequenced material: peripheral blood. This chain links TRBV3-1 (or the pseudogene TRBV3-2) with TRBJ2-2; TRBD1 aligns across 10 bases. This TCR was recovered from a human donor in a cohort sampled during active COVID-19. CDR3 region: CASSHSAFGHPWDRGGGNTGELFF. CDR3 nucleotide sequence: TGTGCCAGCAGCCACTCGGCGTTCGGACACCCGTGGGACAGGGGAGGAGGTAACACCGGGGAGCTGTTTTTT.